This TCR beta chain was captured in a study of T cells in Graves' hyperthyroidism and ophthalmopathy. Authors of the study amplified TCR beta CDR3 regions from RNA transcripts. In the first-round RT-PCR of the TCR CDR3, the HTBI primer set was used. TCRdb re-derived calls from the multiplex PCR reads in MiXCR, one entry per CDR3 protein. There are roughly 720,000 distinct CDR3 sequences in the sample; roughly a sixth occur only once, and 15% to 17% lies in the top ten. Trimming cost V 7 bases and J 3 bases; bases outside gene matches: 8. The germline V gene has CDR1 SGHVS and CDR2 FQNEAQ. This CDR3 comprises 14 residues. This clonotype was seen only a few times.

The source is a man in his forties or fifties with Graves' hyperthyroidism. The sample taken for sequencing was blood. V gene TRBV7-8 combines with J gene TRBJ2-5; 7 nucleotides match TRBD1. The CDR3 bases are TGTGCCAGCACATGGGGGACAGCTGAAGAGACCCAGTACTTC. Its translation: CASTWGTAEETQYF. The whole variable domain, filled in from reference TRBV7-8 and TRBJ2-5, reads GAGVSQSPRYKVAKRGQDVALRCDPISGHVSLFWYQQALGQGPEFLTYFQNEAQLDKSGLPSDRFFAERPEGSVSTLKIQRTQQEDSAVYLCASTWGTAEETQYFGPGTRLLVL.